The 6 T cell receptor beta chains in this list originate from one sample, sequenced in a study of blood T cell repertoires in COVID-19. TCRdb's table, derived via immunoSEQ multiplex PCR, lists solely in-frame clones and lacks some. In the table there are roughly 41,000 clones, more than 75% of which are singletons. Sequenced sample: peripheral blood. The source of these receptors is a human donor in a cohort sampled during active COVID-19.

The CDR3 DNA reads as TGTGCCTGGAGTGTACTAGCGGGATCCTACGAGCAGTACTTC. Translating it yields CAWSVLAGSYEQYF. This chain connects TRBV30 to TRBJ2-7, with 10 bases that match TRBD2. There are 14 residues in the CDR3. V shed 0 bases and J 1 base; nucleotides not matched to a gene: 0. From germline, CDR1 is GTSNPN and CDR2 SVGIG (reference sequence).

This clone was seen only once. The chain is built from TRBV9 and TRBJ2-7, with 7 bases identical to TRBD1. The CDR3 covers 16 residues. V lost 4 bases to trimming and J lost 4 bases; unmatched junction nucleotides: 14. Germline V gene lookup returns CDR1 SGDLS and CDR2 YYNGEE. In DNA, the CDR3 is TGTGCCAGCAGCTCCCGAGGGGGCCAGGGTATGTACGAGCAGTACTTC. This encodes CASSSRGGQGMYEQYF.

The genes are TRBV2 and TRBJ1-2, with TRBD1 identical over 7 bases. With 8 bases clipped from V and 6 bases from J, the junction kept 15 bases outside the gene matches. The CDR3 contains 15 residues. Looked up from germline, CDR1 is SNHLY and CDR2 is FYNNEI. DNA of the CDR3: TGTGCCAGCGGGGATTTGACAGGGACCTTCGATGGCTACACCTTC. It codes for CASGDLTGTFDGYTF. The whole variable domain, filled in from reference TRBV2 and TRBJ1-2, reads EPEVTQTPSHQVTQMGQEVILRCVPISNHLYFYWYRQILGQKVEFLVSFYNNEISEKSEIFDDQFSVERPDGSNFTLKIRSTKLEDSAMYFCASGDLTGTFDGYTFGSGTRLTVV.

With respect to this clone: At one end, the junction sequence differs from germline, possibly due to a read error. The chain combines TRBV25-1 with TRBJ2-2; D is perhaps TRBD2 (6 bases). This CDR3 is 14 amino acids long. Germline V gives CDR1 MGHDK, CDR2 SYGVNS. The CDR3 sequence: CASSRDSGSRGAVF. CDR3 nucleotide sequence: TGTGCCAGCAGTCGGGACTCGGGAAGCCGGGGAGCTGTTTTT.

This chain connects TRBV28 to TRBJ1-6, with TRBD1 identical over 9 bases. The CDR3 runs 14 residues. With V trimmed by 8 bases and J by 6 bases, 5 bases remained unmatched. Germline V gives CDR1 MDHEN, CDR2 SYDVKM. The CDR3 is CASRNRGLNSPLHF. In DNA, the CDR3 is TGTGCCAGCCGAAACAGGGGGCTTAATTCACCCCTCCACTTT. Variable domain in full (rest from reference TRBV28 and TRBJ1-6): DVKVTQSSRYLVKRTGEKVFLECVQDMDHENMFWYRQDPGLGLRLIYFSYDVKMKEKGDIPEGYSVSREKKERFSLILESASTNQTSMYLCASRNRGLNSPLHFGNGTRLTVT.

V and J are TRBV4-1 and TRBJ2-1; D gene uncertain. The CDR3 contains 11 residues. Germline assignment: CDR1 MGHRA and CDR2 YSYEKL. V was trimmed by 6 bases and J by 5 bases, leaving 5 bases between them. The CDR3 DNA sequence: TGCGCCAGCAGGAGCCACAATGAGCAGTTCTTC. Translated, it gives CASRSHNEQFF.